These 8 T cell receptor beta chains came from one sample sequenced in a study of control samples from healthy donors and cancer patients. Some clones are missing from TCRdb's copy, which holds only in-frame ones; the method was immunoSEQ multiplex PCR. The sample consists of roughly 120,000 clones, 90% to 95% of them appearing once. The sequenced material came from blood. Receptors were obtained from a woman in her late teens or twenties in good health.

Only one count was recorded for this clone. The chain has TRBV10-3 and TRBJ2-7, with 8 bases fitting TRBD2. Trimming cost V 3 bases and J 0 bases; bases outside gene matches: 22. Looked up from germline, CDR1 is ENHRY and CDR2 is SYGVKD. CDR3 length: 21 amino acids. The CDR3 reads CAISDSASGRGALLSSYEQYF. The DNA for the CDR3 is TGTGCCATCAGTGATTCGGCCTCGGGGCGGGGGGCCCTTCTGAGCTCCTACGAGCAGTACTTC.

The V gene is TRBV27, the J gene TRBJ2-3, with 7 bases that match TRBD1. Trimming cost V 0 bases and J 9 bases; bases outside gene matches: 3. CDR3 size: 13 residues. The V gene's germline CDR1 is MNHEY and CDR2 SMNVEV (reference sequence). The CDR3 DNA reads TGTGCCAGCAGTTTATCCTTACAGGGGACGCAGTATTTT. Translated, it gives CASSLSLQGTQYF.

The V gene is TRBV4-3, the J gene TRBJ1-5; 7 nucleotides align to TRBD1. This CDR3 is built from 16 residues. Germline CDR1 is LGHNA and CDR2 is YSLEER. V was pared by 1 base and J by 5 bases, with 8 bases of the junction left unmatched. The CDR3 region is CASSQVAGGLDQPQHF. CDR3 DNA sequence: TGCGCCAGCAGCCAAGTTGCAGGGGGGTTGGATCAGCCCCAGCATTTT.

The genes are TRBV3-1 (or the pseudogene TRBV3-2) and TRBJ2-5; D ambiguous. V lost 5 bases, J lost 0 bases, and 4 bases lay in between. The CDR3 extends over 12 amino acids. The germline gives CDR1 LGHDT, CDR2 YNNKEL (reference sequence). The DNA of the CDR3 is TGTGCCAGCAGCGGAAACCAAGAGACCCAGTACTTC. Protein: CASSGNQETQYF.

This chain joins TRBV6-8 and TRBJ2-3; D might be TRBD1 or TRBD2, each matching 5 bases. The CDR3 has 19 residues. CDR1 MNHGY and CDR2 SAAAGT come from the germline V gene. The V end lost 7 bases, the J end lost 0 bases, and 26 bases lay between the germline ends. The CDR3 sequence is CASNPDQHGTPRSTDTQYF. CDR3 DNA: TGTGCCAGCAACCCCGATCAACACGGGACCCCACGGAGCACAGATACGCAGTATTTT.

This chain joins TRBV28 and TRBJ2-7, with TRBD1 as a possible D gene (5 bases). V was pared by 1 base and J by 2 bases, with 9 bases between. Looked up from germline, CDR1 is MDHEN and CDR2 is SYDVKM. The CDR3 loop spans 14 amino acids. For the CDR3, the DNA is TGTGCCAGCAGTTTATCACAGGTGCCCTACGAGCAGTACTTC. This codes for CASSLSQVPYEQYF.

The J gene is TRBJ2-3, the V gene TRBV2; the D is unclear. The CDR3 spans 11 residues. Trimming cost V 6 bases and J 5 bases, with 6 bases left between them. CDR1 and CDR2 (germline): SNHLY, FYNNEI. This chain's CDR3 is CASRGRDTQYF. The CDR3, as DNA: TGTGCCAGCAGAGGGCGAGATACGCAGTATTTT.

The chain recombines TRBV19 with TRBJ1-2; D not certain. Germline V gene sequence: CDR1 LNHDA, CDR2 SQIVND (reference sequence). Trimming stripped 2 bases from V and 8 bases from J, with 21 bases between. This CDR3 is built from 16 residues. The CDR3 region has the DNA TGTGCCAGTAGTATATTCGTCGGGAGGCAGCCACGGGGCTACACCTTC. Its protein product is CASSIFVGRQPRGYTF.